Below are 20 T cell receptor beta chains sequenced from a single sample in a study of blood T cells in healthy people across ages. Using a J-beta primer mix together with a sample-barcoded 5' primer, a second PCR was run for roughly 6 to 11 cycles. A single record per CDR3 protein comes from TCRdb applying MiXCR to the 5' RACE reads. Found here are about 580,000 distinct CDR3 sequences, about 45% of them singletons; the top ten hold 20% to 25%. The specimen sequenced was blood. Receptors originate from an elderly man in good health.

The chain combines TRBV7-2 with TRBJ2-5; 8 nucleotides line up with TRBD1. The J call may not be correct, given that the DNA end is closer to TRBJ2-7. The CDR3 loop spans 14 amino acids. The germline gives CDR1 SGHTA, CDR2 FQGNSA. Here the CDR3 reads CASSQRTGPGEQYF. The CDR3 DNA reads TGTGCCAGCAGCCAGAGGACAGGGCCAGGCGAGCAGTACTTC.

This clonotype was seen many times. The rearrangement joins TRBV6-5 to TRBJ2-5, with a tentative D call TRBD2 (5 bases). Germline assignment: CDR1 MNHEY and CDR2 SVGAGI. Trimming stripped 5 bases from V and 2 bases from J, with 12 bases between. This CDR3 has 14 residues. CDR3 region: CASSPTGNQETQYF. The CDR3 bases are TGTGCCAGCAGTCCGACGGGAAATCAAGAGACCCAGTACTTC.

This clonotype was detected many times. The chain joins TRBV6-2 or TRBV6-3 to TRBJ2-4; TRBD1 matches at 8 bases. The CDR3 contains 13 residues. The germline CDR1 and CDR2 sequences are MNHEY and SVGEGT. With V trimmed by 5 bases and J by 6 bases, 3 bases remained unmatched. CDR3 in DNA: TGTGCCAGCAGTACCGGACAGGGAAACATTCAGTACTTC. Translating gives CASSTGQGNIQYF.

For this clonotype: The germline gene is not matched at one end of the junction; a read error may be the cause. The V gene is TRBV20-1, the J gene TRBJ2-1; perhaps TRBD1 as D (5 bases). The CDR3 consists of 13 residues. CDR1 and CDR2 from the germline V gene are DFQATT and SNEGSKA (reference sequence). The CDR3 sequence: CSAGPPSYNEPFF. For the CDR3, the DNA is TGCAGTGCGGGGCCGCCCTCCTACAATGAGCCGTTCTTC.

The chain has TRBV9 and TRBJ2-7; 8 bases align to TRBD2. CDR1 and CDR2 from the germline V gene are SGDLS and YYNGEE. The CDR3 is 14 amino acids. V lost 1 base and J lost 7; bases outside the gene matches: 7. The CDR3 protein is CASSVTLAGWEQYF. CDR3 nucleotide sequence: TGTGCCAGCAGCGTAACGCTAGCGGGCTGGGAGCAGTACTTC. Full variable domain (missing parts from reference TRBV9 and TRBJ2-7): DSGVTQTPKHLITATGQRVTLRCSPRSGDLSVYWYQQSLDQGLQFLIQYYNGEERAKGNILERFSAQQFPDLHSELNLSSLELGDSALYFCASSVTLAGWEQYFGPGTRLTVT.

This clonotype was counted only a few times. The J gene is TRBJ2-3, the V gene TRBV29-1; weak D call: TRBD1 (5 bases). Per germline, CDR1 SQVTM and CDR2 ANQGSEA. V lost 0 bases and J lost 4, with 5 bases in between. This CDR3 is 12 amino acids long. CDR3 coding DNA: TGCAGCGTTGAAGAGACAGCAGATACGCAGTATTTT. Its protein product is CSVEETADTQYF.

The chain has TRBV9 and TRBJ2-3; possible D gene TRBD2, 6 bases. V lost 6 bases, J lost 1 base, and 12 bases lay in between. This CDR3 is 14 amino acids long. Germline V gene data show CDR1 as SGDLS and CDR2 as YYNGEE. The CDR3, as DNA: TGTGCCAGCAACAGGTGGGGGGGCACAGATACGCAGTATTTT. Translation: CASNRWGGTDTQYF.

The chain links TRBV7-9 to TRBJ1-2; D uncertain. The CDR3 spans 13 residues. The ends were cut back, 3 bases at V and 0 bases at J, with 5 bases in the middle. Per the germline V gene, CDR1 is SEHNR and CDR2 is FQNEAQ (reference sequence). The CDR3 sequence: CASSFGTNYGYTF. Here the CDR3 DNA reads TGTGCCAGCAGCTTTGGGACTAACTATGGCTACACCTTC.

This clonotype was detected ten times or more. The rearrangement uses TRBV6-6 and TRBJ1-5; 8 bases are a match to TRBD1. The trim removed 2 bases at V and 1 base at J, leaving 4 bases unmatched. This CDR3 contains 16 residues. Germline V gives CDR1 MNHNY, CDR2 SVGAGI (reference sequence). The CDR3, as DNA: TGTGCCAGCAGTTACGACAGGGGAGGCAGCAATCAGCCCCAGCATTTT. Encoded protein: CASSYDRGGSNQPQHF.

CDR3 in DNA: TGTGCCAGCAGCCAAGGGACAGGGTCGGGCAATGAGCAGTTCTTC. It yields the protein CASSQGTGSGNEQFF. The J gene is TRBJ2-1, the V gene TRBV11-2, with TRBD1 identical over 9 bases. V lost 5 bases and J lost 6; bases outside the gene matches: 8. The germline gives CDR1 SGHAT, CDR2 FQNNGV. This CDR3 spans 15 amino acids. Full variable domain (rest looked up from reference TRBV11-2 and TRBJ2-1): EAGVAQSPRYKIIEKRQSVAFWCNPISGHATLYWYQQILGQGPKLLIQFQNNGVVDDSQLPKDRFSAERLKGVDSTLKIQPAKLEDSAVYLCASSQGTGSGNEQFFGPGTRLTVL.

V gene TRBV10-2 combines with J gene TRBJ2-5, with no clear D. Per germline, CDR1 WSHSY and CDR2 SAAADI. The CDR3 extends over 11 amino acids. Trimming removed 2 bases at V and 11 bases at J, with 9 bases between. The CDR3 DNA reads TGCGCCAGCAGTGAGCTGCGAGAGCAGTACTTC. Its translation: CASSELREQYF.

The table lists this clonotype with many counts. The chain is built from TRBV7-6 and TRBJ2-5; the D is unclear. The J call may not be correct, given that the DNA end is closer to TRBJ2-7. Germline V gives CDR1 SGHVS, CDR2 FNYEAQ. This CDR3 comprises 13 residues. CDR3 sequence: CASSPSLATEQYF. The DNA of the CDR3 is TGTGCCAGCAGCCCATCCCTTGCTACCGAGCAGTACTTC.

This chain's CDR3 is CSARSEWDYGYTF. For the CDR3, the DNA is TGCAGTGCTAGATCAGAGTGGGACTATGGCTACACCTTC. The chain is built from TRBV20-1 and TRBJ1-2; no definite D call. This CDR3 is 13 amino acids long. The V gene's germline CDR1 is DFQATT and CDR2 SNEGSKA (reference sequence). The ends were cut back, 2 bases at V and 3 bases at J, with 10 bases in the middle.

The chain joins TRBV3-1 to TRBJ2-7; D ambiguous. Per germline, CDR1 LGHDT and CDR2 YNNKEL (reference sequence). The germline V and J ends were trimmed by 1 base and 2 bases, with 9 bases remaining between them. CDR3 length equals 14 residues. In DNA, the CDR3 is TGTGCCAGCAGCCAAGCCCGACGGGCCTACGAGCAGTACTTC. Translation gives CASSQARRAYEQYF.

The gene calls are TRBV12-3 or TRBV12-4 and TRBJ2-7; 11 bases align to TRBD1. After removal of 5 bases from V and 3 bases from J, the junction contained 6 bases not matched to a gene. The CDR3 contains 15 residues. The CDR3 DNA follows: TGTGCCAGCAGTCGCGGACAGGGGGCGCGCTACGAGCAGTACTTC. This translates into CASSRGQGARYEQYF.

This clonotype was observed a few times. The J gene is TRBJ2-1, the V gene TRBV20-1, with a tentative D call TRBD2 (6 bases). CDR3 length: 14 residues. Trimming took 5 bases from V and 5 from J, leaving 16 bases between them. From germline, CDR1 is DFQATT and CDR2 SNEGSKA (reference sequence). In DNA, the CDR3 is TGCAGTGCTTCCACTAGCCGACTGAACAATGAGCAGTTCTTC. Protein sequence: CSASTSRLNNEQFF.

A few counts support this clonotype. The rearrangement links TRBV20-1 to TRBJ2-1, with TRBD1 as a possible D gene (5 bases). This CDR3 region has 12 residues. The V gene's germline CDR1 is DFQATT and CDR2 SNEGSKA (reference sequence). Between the trimmed V and J ends, which lost 6 bases and 7 bases, there was a span of 13 bases. The CDR3 here is CSAPGLWNEQFF. CDR3 nucleotides: TGCAGTGCGCCAGGGTTATGGAATGAGCAGTTCTTC.

This clonotype was seen more than once but under ten times. The chain links TRBV5-1 to TRBJ2-6; 7 positions agree with TRBD1. Per the germline V gene, CDR1 is SGHRS and CDR2 is YFSETQ. The CDR3 spans 17 residues. The V and J ends lost 0 bases and 4 bases, in that order; junction bases with no gene match: 7. Here the CDR3 reads CASSLGSGGTGANVLTF. CDR3 coding DNA: TGCGCCAGCAGCTTGGGGTCAGGGGGTACCGGGGCCAACGTCCTGACTTTC.

This clonotype was recorded a few times. This chain links TRBV12-3 or TRBV12-4 with TRBJ2-7; TRBD2 matches at 13 bases. V was pared by 5 bases and J by 3 bases, with 16 bases of the junction left unmatched. CDR3 length equals 19 residues. The CDR3 coding sequence is TGTGCCAGCAGTCCCTCATATAGGGGACTAGCGGGGCCGAACTACGAGCAGTACTTC. This sequence encodes CASSPSYRGLAGPNYEQYF.

The genes are TRBV6-6 and TRBJ2-3, with 9 positions matching TRBD2. The V segment lost 7 bases and the J segment 4 bases; nucleotides outside the gene matches: 6. The CDR3 has 14 residues. Germline CDR1 reads MNHNY; CDR2 reads SVGAGI (reference sequence). This CDR3 reads CASIASGASDTQYF. CDR3 coding DNA: TGTGCCAGCATCGCTAGCGGGGCCTCAGATACGCAGTATTTT.